Detailed here is one T cell receptor (beta chain). What it recognizes is unknown. The protocol was immunoSEQ multiplex PCR, while the TCRdb copy is restricted to in-frame clones and leaves out a portion. The sample has 2.3 million or so clones; 90% to 95% are singletons. This entry comes from a study of shared clonotypes between healthy human individuals. V was cut by 5 bases and J by 6 bases, with 17 bases left in between. Germline CDR1 and CDR2: LNHDA and SQIVND (reference sequence). The CDR3 runs to 15 residues. Study-wide results and limits: Several donors held about 4.6% of naive CD4 clonotypes in common.

The clonotype comes from a young man in good health. Some clones in this sample may be carry-over from other donors' samples. Sequencing was performed on naive CD4+ T cells from PBMCs. Subset in this sample: CD45RA+ positively selected. The rearrangement uses TRBV19 and TRBJ2-4; D uncertain. CDR3: CASSVLSGRRNIQYF. CDR3 nucleotides: TGTGCCAGTAGTGTCCTTTCGGGCCGGCGAAACATTCAGTACTTC.